This T cell receptor beta chain originates from a study of low-dose radiotherapy and immunotherapy resistance in tumors. Study in general: Every six weeks patients received intravenous ipilimumab 1 mg/kg, and every two weeks they received intravenous nivolumab 240 mg.

TRAV and TRBV primers primed cDNA for both TCRalpha and TCRbeta. TCR amplification involved 15 to 20 PCR cycles with a constant-region primer and V-primer adapter. Amplification of the isolated mRNA used in vitro transcription. TCRdb re-derived calls from the reads in MiXCR, one entry per CDR3 protein. Of under 70,000 distinct CDR3 sequences listed, less than 25% are singletons. Time point described: before trial treatment. Donors were dosed with nivolumab and ipilimumab; they also received aspirin, low-dose cyclophosphamide and low-dose radiotherapy. Germline CDR1 is KGHDR and CDR2 is SFDVKD. CDR3 length equals 15 residues. V lost 4 bases, J lost 5 bases, and 8 bases stayed unmatched.

The starting material was PBMCs, obtained before treatment. The sequence was collected from a male donor with prostate cancer. The chain couples TRBV24-1 to TRBJ2-5; 8 nucleotides line up with TRBD2. CDR3 nucleotide sequence: TGTGCCACCAGTGAAAGCGGGAGTTGGGGTGAGACCCAGTACTTC. Translation: CATSESGSWGETQYF.